This T cell receptor (beta chain) was retrieved from a study of CD8+ T cells in alopecia areata. cDNA reverse transcribed from extracted RNA served as the sequencing template. TCRdb keeps only in-frame clones here, not all; method: immunoSEQ multiplex PCR. The sample includes 110,000 to 150,000 clones, approximately 50% of them seen just once. The germline gives CDR1 MGHDK, CDR2 SYGVNS. Trimming at V came to 8 bases and at J to 5 bases, leaving 7 bases not matched to a gene. The CDR3 has 13 amino acids. This chain uses TRBV25-1 with TRBJ2-5; 8 bases fit TRBD2. The source material was CD4+ T cells sorted from blood, sampled at week 0. This receptor was taken from a human donor with alopecia areata. CDR3 residues: CASGSGMGETQYF. In DNA, the CDR3 is TGTGCCAGCGGTAGCGGGATGGGGGAGACCCAGTACTTC.